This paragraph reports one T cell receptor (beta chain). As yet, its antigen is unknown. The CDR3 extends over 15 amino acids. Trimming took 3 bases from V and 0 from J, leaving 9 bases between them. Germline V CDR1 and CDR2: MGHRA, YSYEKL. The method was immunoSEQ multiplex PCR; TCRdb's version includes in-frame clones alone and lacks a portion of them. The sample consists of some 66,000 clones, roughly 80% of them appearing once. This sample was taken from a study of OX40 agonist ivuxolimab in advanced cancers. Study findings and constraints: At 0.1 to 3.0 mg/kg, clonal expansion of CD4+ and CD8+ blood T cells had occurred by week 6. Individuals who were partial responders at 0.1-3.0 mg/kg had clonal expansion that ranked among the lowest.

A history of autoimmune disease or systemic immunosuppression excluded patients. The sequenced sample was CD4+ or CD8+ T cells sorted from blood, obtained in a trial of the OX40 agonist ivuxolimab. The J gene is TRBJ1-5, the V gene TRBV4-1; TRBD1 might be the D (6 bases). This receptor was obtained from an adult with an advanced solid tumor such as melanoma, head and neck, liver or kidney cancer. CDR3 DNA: TGCGCCAGCAGCCAGGGACAAAATAGCAATCAGCCCCAGCATTTT. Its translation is CASSQGQNSNQPQHF.